The 9 T cell receptor beta chains in this list originate from one sample, sequenced in a study of blood T cell repertoires in COVID-19 (dated by TCRdb to about 2020). The library was prepared using the immunoSEQ multiplex PCR assay. The table comes from immuneACCESS by way of TCRdb, which keeps in-frame sequences with V and J called. Part of the clones is missing from these tables; in studies checked, under half for an unresolved V gene and the rest for unknown reasons. The sample yields more than 70,000 clones; around 90% were counted once. 3% of the sample goes to the ten largest clones. The sequencing input was peripheral blood. All receptors come from a woman aged 45-65 years with active or convalescent COVID-19.

The V and J genes are TRBV5-4 and TRBJ1-4, with D uncertain. The CDR3 contains 16 residues. Germline assignment: CDR1 SGHNT and CDR2 YYREEE (reference sequence). Trimming pared 2 bases from V and 0 bases from J, leaving 11 bases between. CDR3 nucleotide sequence: TGTGCCAGCAGCTTCCGGACTGGATCAACTAATGAAAAACTGTTTTTT. Translation: CASSFRTGSTNEKLFF. The full variable domain, with the rest looked up from reference TRBV5-4 and TRBJ1-4, is ETGVTQSPTHLIKTRGQQVTLRCSSQSGHNTVSWYQQALGQGPQFIFQYYREEENGRGNFPPRFSGLQFPNYSSELNVNALELDDSALYLCASSFRTGSTNEKLFFGSGTQLSVL.

The chain combines TRBV11-2 with TRBJ1-2, with 7 bases that match TRBD1. CDR1 SGHAT and CDR2 FQNNGV come from the germline V gene. The trim removed 5 bases at V and 3 bases at J, leaving 6 bases unmatched. The CDR3 loop spans 14 amino acids. The CDR3 DNA sequence: TGTGCCAGCAGCCCGGGGGGGACAGACTATGGCTACACCTTC. Its translation is CASSPGGTDYGYTF.

This clone was picked up a small number of times. The V and J genes are TRBV2 and TRBJ1-5; no reliable D call. With 8 bases removed from V and 2 bases from J, the gap between germline ends came to 10 bases. CDR1 and CDR2 (germline): SNHLY, FYNNEI. The CDR3 runs 13 residues. CDR3 residues: CASLEGGNQPQHF. CDR3 in DNA: TGTGCCAGCCTGGAAGGAGGCAATCAGCCCCAGCATTTT.

V and J are TRBV30 and TRBJ2-1; 10 positions agree with TRBD2. Germline trimming cut 7 bases from V and 8 bases from J; bases unmatched to any gene: 8. The length of the CDR3 is 13 residues. Germline values: CDR1 GTSNPN, CDR2 SVGIG (reference sequence). Here the CDR3 reads CASSGGALDEQFF. In DNA, the CDR3 is TGTGCCTCGAGCGGGGGGGCACTGGATGAGCAGTTCTTC.

This clone showed up just once. The V gene is TRBV7-9, the J gene TRBJ1-2; D gene uncertain. This CDR3 spans 15 amino acids. V dropped 5 bases and J dropped 4 bases, with 17 bases sitting between them. Germline CDR1 is SEHNR and CDR2 is FQNEAQ (reference sequence). The CDR3 reads CASSPSGIEAYGYTF. The CDR3 nucleotides read TGTGCCAGCAGCCCAAGCGGAATAGAGGCCTATGGCTACACCTTC.

J is TRBJ2-5 and V is TRBV5-1; 7 bases are shared with TRBD2. There are 13 residues in the CDR3. With 4 bases clipped from V and 6 bases from J, the junction kept 6 bases outside the gene matches. In germline, CDR1 is SGHRS, CDR2 YFSETQ. CDR3 sequence (DNA): TGCGCCAGCAGCGGGGGGGTCCTGAAGACCCAGTACTTC. It specifies CASSGGVLKTQYF.

This clone showed up just a few times. The V call is TRBV11-2, the J call TRBJ1-2; D not certain. V dropped 5 bases and J dropped 1 base, with 11 bases sitting between them. The CDR3 spans 14 residues. CDR1 SGHAT and CDR2 FQNNGV come from the germline V gene. The CDR3, as DNA: TGTGCCAGCAGCCCGGACTTGGTTAACTATGGCTACACCTTC. This translates into CASSPDLVNYGYTF.

Regarding this clone: The sample contains more than one DNA sequence encoding this CDR3. The chain recombines TRBV7-3 with TRBJ2-3; 7 nucleotides agree with TRBD2. This CDR3 is 15 amino acids long. The germline V gene encodes CDR1 SGHTA and CDR2 FQGTGA. Trimming took 4 bases from V and 6 from J; bases not matched to a gene: 10. This chain's CDR3 is CASSSSGGSMDTQYF. CDR3 DNA: TGTGCCAGCAGCTCTTCCGGGGGGTCCATGGATACGCAGTATTTT. The full variable domain, in which reference TRBV7-3 and TRBJ2-3 provide the parts outside the CDR3, is GAGVSQTPSNKVTEKGKYVELRCDPISGHTALYWYRQSLGQGPEFLIYFQGTGAADDSGLPNDRFFAVRPEGSVSTLKIQRTERGDSAVYLCASSSSGGSMDTQYFGPGTRLTVL.

V gene TRBV3-1 (or the pseudogene TRBV3-2) combines with J gene TRBJ1-3; D remains unclear. Germline loops: CDR1 LGHDT, CDR2 YNNKEL (reference sequence). Trimming removed 2 bases from V and 8 bases from J, with 19 bases in between. This CDR3 has 16 residues. The CDR3 bases are TGTGCCAGCAGCCAAATCGCTTCCCCCCCAGTTGACACCATATATTTT. It specifies CASSQIASPPVDTIYF.